The 11 T cell receptor beta chains below were found in one sample sequenced in a study of shared clonotypes between healthy human individuals. This table comes from immunoSEQ multiplex PCR, and its TCRdb copy is limited to in-frame clones, with some not included. This table has some 2,000,000 clones, around 95% appearing once. The sequencing sample was made of naive CD4+ T cells sorted from blood. Documented subset: CD45RA+ positively selected. These receptors all come from a man between 18 and 29 years old in good health.

The chain employs TRBV30 and TRBJ1-2; no definite D call. CDR3 length: 14 residues. With 2 bases removed from V and 4 bases from J, the gap between germline ends came to 14 bases. The germline gives CDR1 GTSNPN, CDR2 SVGIG (reference sequence). The CDR3: CAWSMGGKSYGYTF. DNA of the CDR3: TGTGCCTGGAGTATGGGAGGGAAGAGCTATGGCTACACCTTC. Filled out from reference TRBV30 and TRBJ1-2, the complete variable domain reads SQTIHQWPATLVQPVGSPLSLECTVEGTSNPNLYWYRQAAGRGLQLLFYSVGIGQISSEVPQNLSASRPQDRQFILSSKKLLLSDSGFYLCAWSMGGKSYGYTFGSGTRLTVV.

The V gene is TRBV5-1, the J gene TRBJ2-1, with 12 bases aligning to TRBD1. V dropped 4 bases and J dropped 7; count of bases not matched to a gene: 9. Looked up from germline, CDR1 is SGHRS and CDR2 is YFSETQ. The CDR3 sequence is 16 residues long. DNA of the CDR3: TGCGCCAGCAGCGGCCGAACGGGACAGGGGGCGAATGAGCAGTTCTTC. Translation: CASSGRTGQGANEQFF.

CDR3 sequence reads: CASSRENRGRHEKLFF. The CDR3 DNA follows: TGTGCCAGCAGCCGAGAAAACAGGGGGAGACATGAAAAACTGTTTTTT. The chain couples TRBV7-3 to TRBJ1-4; 8 positions match TRBD1. Germline CDR1 SGHTA, CDR2 FQGTGA. The J segment lost 6 bases and the V segment lost 5 bases, leaving 11 bases of the junction unmatched. The CDR3 length is 16 residues.

The genes are TRBV2 and TRBJ2-3, with D unclear. V was clipped by 3 bases and J by 0 bases, with 13 bases between them. Looked up from germline, CDR1 is SNHLY and CDR2 is FYNNEI. The CDR3 totals 16 residues. The CDR3 nucleotides are TGTGCCAGCAGTGACCCATGGCGGAAAAGCACAGATACGCAGTATTTT. This gives the protein CASSDPWRKSTDTQYF. Using reference TRBV2 and TRBJ2-3 for the parts outside the CDR3, the full variable domain is EPEVTQTPSHQVTQMGQEVILRCVPISNHLYFYWYRQILGQKVEFLVSFYNNEISEKSEIFDDQFSVERPDGSNFTLKIRSTKLEDSAMYFCASSDPWRKSTDTQYFGPGTRLTVL.

The rearrangement joins TRBV18 to TRBJ1-2; D call uncertain. CDR1 and CDR2 from the germline V gene are KGHSH and LQKENI. The CDR3 runs to 16 residues. V was cut by 0 bases and J by 7 bases, with 18 bases left in between. For the CDR3, the DNA is TGTGCCAGCTCACCACCTGGTCGGGGTTTATTAGGTGGCTACACCTTC. Translating gives CASSPPGRGLLGGYTF. The full variable domain, rest sourced from reference TRBV18 and TRBJ1-2, is NAGVMQNPRHLVRRRGQEARLRCSPMKGHSHVYWYRQLPEEGLKFMVYLQKENIIDESGMPKERFSAEFPKEGPSILRIQQVVRGDSAAYFCASSPPGRGLLGGYTFGSGTRLTVV.

This sequence joins TRBV7-2 and TRBJ1-2; D remains ambiguous. V was clipped by 5 bases and J by 2 bases, with 15 bases between them. CDR1 is SGHTA, CDR2 FQGNSA, per germline. CDR3 length equals 15 residues. The CDR3 nucleotides read TGTGCCAGCAGCACCCCCCCAGTACTGAACTATGGCTACACCTTC. Its protein product is CASSTPPVLNYGYTF.

V gene TRBV7-2 combines with J gene TRBJ2-5; 12 bases map to TRBD2. Looked up from germline, CDR1 is SGHTA and CDR2 is FQGNSA. The CDR3 totals 15 residues. V shed 6 bases and J 5 bases; nucleotides not matched to a gene: 7. In DNA, the CDR3 is TGTGCCAGCAGTTCTAGCGGGAGGGGACCGGAGACCCAGTACTTC. Protein: CASSSSGRGPETQYF.

J is TRBJ1-3 and V is TRBV2; D gene unclear. There are 16 residues in the CDR3. CDR1 and CDR2 from the germline V gene are SNHLY and FYNNEI. V lost 1 base and J 0 bases, leaving 10 bases between the germline ends. CDR3 protein: CASSEDILSSGNTIYF. The CDR3, as DNA: TGTGCCAGCAGTGAAGACATCTTGAGCTCTGGAAACACCATATATTTT.

The V gene is TRBV6-5, the J gene TRBJ1-6; D gene unclear. Trimming cost V 6 bases and J 10 bases, with 13 bases left between them. Germline V gives CDR1 MNHEY, CDR2 SVGAGI. The CDR3 loop spans 13 amino acids. CDR3 nucleotide sequence: TGTGCCAGCAGAATCAGTGGGGTCTCACCCCTCCACTTT. Translation: CASRISGVSPLHF.

The chain couples TRBV6-1 to TRBJ2-3; 7 bases are a match to TRBD2. This CDR3 has 15 amino acids. V trimming: 8 bases; J trimming: 0 bases; junction bases outside the gene matches: 8. Germline V lookup: CDR1 MNHNS, CDR2 SASEGT. CDR3 sequence (DNA): TGTGCCAGCCGACCGGGACTACCAAGCACAGATACGCAGTATTTT. Protein sequence: CASRPGLPSTDTQYF.

V is TRBV4-1 and J is TRBJ1-5; D unclear. The V gene lost 9 bases and the J gene lost 0 bases, with 15 bases spanning the gap. This CDR3 has 15 residues. The V gene's germline CDR1 is MGHRA and CDR2 YSYEKL. CDR3 nucleotide sequence: TGCGCCAGTGGACCGGTTATTTATAGCAATCAGCCCCAGCATTTT. Translating gives CASGPVIYSNQPQHF.